This T cell receptor (beta chain) appears in the sequencing data of a study of blood T cells in healthy people across ages. Study-level background: There was about one barcoded beta molecule captured by template switching per two T cells.

A J-beta primer mix and a sample-barcoded 5' primer were used in a second PCR of about 7 to 12 cycles. Per-sample output comprised a minimum of 2.5 million paired-end reads containing CDR3. TCRdb fed the 5' RACE reads into MiXCR, producing one record per CDR3 protein. The table has some 1.6 million distinct CDR3 sequences, about 31% seen once. With respect to this clonotype: The antigen remains undetermined.

This CDR3 spans 15 amino acids. Trimming took 5 bases from V and 2 from J; bases not matched to a gene: 7. Germline values: CDR1 MGHRA, CDR2 YSYEKL. The study's findings and limits: Naive T cell percentage and TCR beta diversity correlated strongly. Diversity estimated from one million T cells was considered an underestimate.

The chain uses TRBV4-1 and TRBJ2-3; TRBD2 aligns across 7 bases. The TCR originated in a woman aged 25-40 years in good health. Sequenced: blood. DNA for the CDR3: TGCGCCAGCAGCGGGCGGGGGAGCAACACAGATACGCAGTATTTT. Translating gives CASSGRGSNTDTQYF.